The clone carrying this T cell receptor (beta chain) was detected a few times. TCR beta CDR3 sequences were amplified from RNA transcripts. The study used the HTBI primer set for a first-round RT-PCR of the TCR CDR3. TCRdb analysed the multiplex PCR reads with MiXCR anew, one entry per CDR3 protein. The sample consists of approximately 370,000 distinct CDR3 sequences, roughly a sixth of them appearing once. These data originate in a study of T cells in Graves' hyperthyroidism and ophthalmopathy. The germline V gene encodes CDR1 SGHVS and CDR2 FQNEAQ. The CDR3 totals 15 residues. Losses at the gene ends were 5 bases for V and 7 bases for J; bases not matched to a gene: 7. The study left out patients who had uncontrolled infection, other autoimmune disease, pregnancy or lactation.

This clonotype originated in a woman younger than 45 with Graves' hyperthyroidism that later progressed to Graves' ophthalmopathy. Sequenced input: blood. The chain links TRBV7-8 to TRBJ2-1; TRBD1 matches at 11 bases. CDR3: CASSRGQGGENEQFF. DNA of the CDR3: TGTGCCAGCAGCAGGGGACAGGGGGGTGAAAATGAGCAGTTCTTC.